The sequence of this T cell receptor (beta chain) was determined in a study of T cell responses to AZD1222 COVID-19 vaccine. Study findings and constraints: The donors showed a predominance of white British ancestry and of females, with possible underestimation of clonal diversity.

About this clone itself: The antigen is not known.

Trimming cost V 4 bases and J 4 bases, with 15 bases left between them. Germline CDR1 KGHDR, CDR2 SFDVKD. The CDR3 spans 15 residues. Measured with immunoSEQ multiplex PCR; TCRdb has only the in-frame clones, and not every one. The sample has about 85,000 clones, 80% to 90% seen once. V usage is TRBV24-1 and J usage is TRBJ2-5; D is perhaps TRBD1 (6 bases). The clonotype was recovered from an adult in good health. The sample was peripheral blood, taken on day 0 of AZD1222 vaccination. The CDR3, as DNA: TGTGCCACCAGTGAGTCTTTAGGGGGAAGAGAGACCCAGTACTTC. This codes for CATSESLGGRETQYF.